This TCR beta chain was sequenced during a study of blood T cell repertoires in COVID-19. Study at large: Sources were T cells, B-cell-depleted T cells, or PBMCs; the material itself was cDNA or gDNA.

This clone appeared a few times. Distinct nucleotide sequences in the sample also encode this CDR3. Profiled with immunoSEQ multiplex PCR; TCRdb holds only in-frame clones, not every one. The sample consists of 200,000 to 300,000 clones, 80% to 90% of them appearing once. CDR1 SGHRS and CDR2 YFSETQ come from the germline V gene. Deletions cut 0 bases from V and 5 bases from J, with 8 bases between. CDR3 size: 13 residues. The TCR comes from a woman in her 70s with acute or convalescent COVID-19. Sequencing was done on a sample of peripheral blood. This sequence joins TRBV5-1 and TRBJ2-5, with D perhaps matching TRBD1 (5 bases). DNA for the CDR3: TGCGCCAGCAGCTTGGGGGGCGGCGAGACCCAGTACTTC. Its translation is CASSLGGGETQYF.